This T cell receptor (beta chain) was captured in a study of regulatory T cells in long-lasting Graves disease. Study information: Antithyroid drug intake by newly diagnosed Graves' patients had lasted under 3 months.

Indicated time point: newly diagnosed GD, antithyroid drugs for less than 3 months. PBMCs provided the RNA from which the TCR library was made. American Thyroid Association guidelines served as the basis for diagnosing Graves' disease. This clonotype was seen repeatedly, ten times or more. Sequencing libraries for TCR beta were prepared with iRepertoire HTBI primers and Arm-PCR of CDR3 regions. Source study methods: In the combined samples, some 59 TRBV and 14 to 15 TRBJ segments were identified. MiXCR, run by TCRdb on the multiplex PCR reads, gives a single entry per CDR3 protein. TCRdb, not the authors, supplied the V and J calls. This table has 400,000 to 450,000 distinct CDR3 sequences, about 15% appearing once. These data were likewise used in another study, on T cells in Graves' hyperthyroidism and ophthalmopathy. That paper adds: The authors deemed Graves' hyperthyroidism stable absent ophthalmopathy progression within 18 months.

This TCR was sampled from a woman in her 30s with Graves disease. Sequencing used peripheral blood mononuclear cells (PBMCs), obtained at new diagnosis, from a patient treated with antithyroid drugs.

The CDR3 protein is CASSLGVRLAGTDTQYF. In DNA form, the CDR3 reads TGTGCCAGCAGCTTAGGCGTAAGGCTAGCGGGAACAGATACGCAGTATTTT. The V and J genes are TRBV7-9 and TRBJ2-3, with 9 positions matching TRBD2. Germline V gene sequence: CDR1 SEHNR, CDR2 FQNEAQ (reference sequence). J was trimmed by 3 bases and V by 1 base; bases with no gene match: 8. This CDR3 is 17 amino acids long.